This T cell receptor (beta chain) was recovered during a study of blood T cell repertoires in COVID-19. Study-level background: Acute-phase and convalescent COVID-19 samples originated in the United States, Italy and Spain. Sources were T cells, B-cell-depleted T cells, or PBMCs; the material itself was cDNA or gDNA.

Authors' analysis steps: By means of reference gene primer amplification, nucleated cell counts were estimated. Clones were sequenced by immunoSEQ multiplex PCR, and TCRdb holds only the in-frame ones, with some missing. Clonal size and the V and J genes are those of that table, whereas D and trimming came from the DNA. The data show about 130,000 clones, approximately 80% seen once. The CDR3 is made up of 13 amino acids. V lost 8 bases and J lost 5, with 15 bases in between. Germline V lookup: CDR1 MNHEY, CDR2 SVGAGI. The chain joins TRBV6-5 to TRBJ1-1, with TRBD1 as a possible D gene (6 bases). Sequenced: peripheral blood. The source is a man in his 70s with acute or convalescent COVID-19. The CDR3 loop is CASSHREGTEAFF. The CDR3 nucleotides are TGTGCCAGCTCCCACAGGGAGGGGACTGAAGCTTTCTTT.